This T cell receptor (beta chain) was recovered during a study of OX40 agonist ivuxolimab in advanced cancers. At the level of the whole study: The costimulatory receptor OX40 (CD134) was targeted by ivuxolimab, a fully human IgG2 agonistic monoclonal antibody. Intravenous ivuxolimab was administered to patients every 2 weeks at six dose levels: 0.01, 0.1, 0.3, 1.5, 3 and 10 mg/kg. Of the roughly 53 patients in dose escalation, about 20 had hepatocellular carcinoma, about 15 had melanoma, 9 had renal cell carcinoma and 9 had head and neck cancer. A male proportion of 82.7% and a mean age of approximately 58 years, ranging from about 23 to 90, were recorded for the dose-escalation cohort. Prior anti-PD-1, anti-PD-L1 or anti-CTLA-4 therapy was permitted, and checkpoint inhibitors had been received by under 50% of dose-escalation patients. Partial responses were achieved by three dose-escalation patients, of whom one had hepatocellular carcinoma and two had cutaneous melanoma. The purpose of peripheral TCRbeta sequencing was to test whether ivuxolimab changed TCR sequence diversity and led to clonal T-cell expansion. The paper reports the monotherapy dose-escalation portion (N of about 50 patients) of the phase I ivuxolimab trial.

What the authors observed across the whole study: In the 0.1-3.0 mg/kg groups, partial responders had among the lowest normalized peripheral clonal expansion, particularly in CD8+ T cells. On average, CD8+ T cells showed more expanded clones than CD4+ T cells after ivuxolimab. At doses from 0.1 to 3.0 mg/kg, clonal expansion was seen in both CD4+ and CD8+ blood T cells between baseline and week 6. Low levels of normalized T-cell clonal expansion were also seen in some patients who did not respond. Antigen specificity was not determined for the clonally expanded peripheral T cells.

As encoded in the germline V gene, CDR1 is SGHVS while CDR2 is FNYEAQ. Spanning cysteine to phenylalanine, the CDR3 consists of 14 amino acids. The only DNA kept is the CDR3, 42 bases in frame from the first base. V is cut back by 1 base and J by 2 bases, with 2 bases in the junction unmatched. For sequencing of the TCRbeta CDR3 region, genomic DNA was extracted from the sorted cells. The immunoSEQ Assay was used for sequencing of TCRbeta CDR3 regions. The source is immuneACCESS, and TCRdb retained only in-frame sequences with V and J called. Part of the clones is not carried over; for the studies checked, unresolved V genes explain less than half of this, and the remainder is unexplained. This sample gives about 50,000 clones in total; roughly 80% of them show up just once. Of the sample, 10% to 15% falls within the top ten clones. Comments on this clone: It lacks a known antigen. Base qualities are not provided; no much larger clone lies one nucleotide away.

The trial excluded patients who had a history of autoimmune disease or who were on systemic immunosuppression. Peripheral blood for TCR sequencing was drawn from every dose cohort at baseline, at cycle 4 day 1 and at cycle 7 day 1. The samples were drawn from a first-in-human, open-label, multicenter phase I dose-escalation trial of ivuxolimab. The trial enrolled adults with locally advanced or metastatic head and neck squamous cell, hepatocellular, melanoma or renal cell carcinoma. Before TCR sequencing, CD4+ T cells and CD8+ T cells from peripheral blood were sorted into separate populations. The receptor's source is an adult with an advanced solid tumor such as melanoma, head and neck, liver or kidney cancer. The sequenced sample was CD4+ or CD8+ T cells sorted from blood, obtained in a trial of the OX40 agonist ivuxolimab. In this chain, TRBV7-6 is recombined with TRBJ2-7, with TRBD2 identical over 7 junction bases. The CDR3 reads CASSLDSGPYEQYF. The DNA is TGTGCCAGCAGCTTAGATAGCGGGCCCTACGAGCAGTACTTC.